By share, the clone carrying this T cell receptor beta chain counts as large (0.1 to 1%). Its antigen is unknown. Naive CD4+ cells had CD25+ Tregs removed. V was clipped by 7 bases and J by 8 bases; unmatched bases: 8. The CDR3 totals 13 residues. The TRBV12-4/TRBJ1-2 clonotypes were amplified using barcode primers with ligated adaptors. TCRdb recomputed calls from the multiplex PCR reads with MiXCR, one row per CDR3 protein. Of nearly 1,000 distinct CDR3 sequences in the sample, approximately 5% were seen once. Study results and caveats: In terms of TCR gene usage, tumor memory CD4+ T cells clustered together with blood and lymph node memory CD4+ cells, as well as with lymph node naive CD4+ cells. Tumor-infiltrating Treg TCR alpha and beta sequences overlapped most with tumor naive CD4+ T cells, then blood naive.

The TCR originated in a female donor with breast cancer. The chain is built from TRBV12-3 or TRBV12-4 and TRBJ1-2, with 9 bases matching TRBD1. Source material: tumor-infiltrating naive CD4+ T cells sorted from the breast tumor. As for subset: naive CD4+ T cells, CD4+CD45RA+CD25-. The CDR3 sequence is CASNLGQGFGYTF. The CDR3 nucleotides are TGTGCCAGCAACCTAGGACAGGGGTTCGGCTACACCTTC.